The 18 T cell receptor beta chains reported below all come from one sample, sequenced in a study of response to subunit inactivated influenza vaccine. TCRdb called the RT-PCR reads again in MiXCR, with one record for every CDR3 protein. The data show more than 150,000 distinct CDR3 sequences, with about 10% seen just once and roughly 33% held by the top ten. The specimen was CD8+ T cells sorted from PBMCs, collected roughly 24 months after vaccination. The receptors here all came from a man in his fifties or sixties who received an inactivated influenza vaccine.

This clonotype was seen more than once but under ten times. V and J are TRBV27 and TRBJ2-1; 11 nucleotides agree with TRBD1. The junction had 3 bases not matched to a gene; V was cut back by 4 bases and J by 7 bases. The CDR3 contains 14 residues. Germline loops: CDR1 MNHEY, CDR2 SMNVEV (reference sequence). The CDR3 coding sequence is TGTGCCAGCAGTTGGACAGGGGGCGGGAATGAGCAGTTCTTC. Translation gives CASSWTGGGNEQFF.

The V call is TRBV5-1, the J call TRBJ2-1; tentatively, D is TRBD1 (6 bases). Germline CDR1 SGHRS, CDR2 YFSETQ. CDR3 length: 14 amino acids. V lost 5 bases, J lost 4 bases, and 13 bases lay in between. The CDR3 protein is CASRMGAPYNEQFF. For the CDR3, the DNA is TGCGCCAGCAGGATGGGGGCCCCGTACAATGAGCAGTTCTTC.

This clonotype was seen a few times. The chain joins TRBV2 to TRBJ1-1; D remains ambiguous. Germline V gene data show CDR1 as SNHLY and CDR2 as FYNNEI. The CDR3 is 14 amino acids. V was trimmed by 1 base and J by 5 bases, leaving 11 bases between them. This chain's CDR3 is CASSEGQLGTEAFF. The CDR3 DNA sequence: TGTGCCAGCAGTGAAGGGCAGCTGGGGACTGAAGCTTTCTTT.

The J gene is TRBJ1-1, the V gene TRBV4-2; 7 bases are shared with TRBD1. V gave up 4 bases and J gave up 9 bases; unmatched junction bases: 20. The CDR3 loop spans 17 amino acids. Germline V lookup: CDR1 LGHNA, CDR2 YNFKEQ. The CDR3 sequence: CASSRDRVLGPEAQAFF. CDR3 DNA: TGTGCCAGCAGCCGTGACAGGGTACTAGGCCCTGAAGCTCAAGCTTTCTTT.

This clonotype was counted a few times. V gene TRBV7-9 combines with J gene TRBJ2-1; maybe TRBD2 (6 bases). Germline lookup yields CDR1 SEHNR and CDR2 FQNEAQ (reference sequence). V lost 3 bases, J lost 6 bases, and 15 bases lay in between. The CDR3 length is 15 residues. This CDR3 reads CASSFPTAGFNEQFF. The CDR3 DNA is TGTGCCAGCAGCTTCCCGACGGCGGGGTTCAATGAGCAGTTCTTC.

This sequence joins TRBV20-1 and TRBJ2-1, with a weak D call TRBD2 (6 bases). The germline V and J ends were trimmed by 4 bases and 3 bases, with 13 bases remaining between them. There are 14 residues in the CDR3. CDR1 is DFQATT, CDR2 SNEGSKA, per germline (reference sequence). The CDR3: CSAIGLSSYNEQFF. The CDR3 nucleotides read TGCAGTGCTATTGGACTAAGCAGCTACAATGAGCAGTTCTTC.

The rearrangement uses TRBV27 and TRBJ2-1, with D perhaps matching TRBD2 (7 bases). V was pared by 4 bases and J by 8 bases, with 24 bases between. Germline V CDR1 and CDR2: MNHEY, SMNVEV (reference sequence). CDR3 length: 17 amino acids. CDR3 DNA: TGTGCCAGCAGTTCCATCTTAGGGGGGAGGGCCAATCATGAGCAGTTCTTC. This translates into CASSSILGGRANHEQFF.

This clonotype came up a few times. The V and J genes are TRBV7-9 and TRBJ2-1, with 12 bases aligning to TRBD2. Germline lookup yields CDR1 SEHNR and CDR2 FQNEAQ (reference sequence). V gave up 4 bases and J gave up 7 bases; unmatched junction bases: 8. The CDR3 extends over 16 amino acids. The CDR3 DNA reads as TGTGCCAGCAGCTATAGGACTAGCGGGACTCTAAATGAGCAGTTCTTC. Encoded protein: CASSYRTSGTLNEQFF.

This clonotype was counted between two and nine times. The chain has TRBV12-3 or TRBV12-4 and TRBJ2-5, with 8 bases that match TRBD1. The CDR3 totals 13 residues. Losses at the gene ends were 6 bases for V and 3 bases for J; bases not matched to a gene: 3. CDR3 amino acids: CASSDRGKETQYF. Written as DNA, the CDR3 is TGTGCCAGCAGCGACAGGGGCAAAGAGACCCAGTACTTC.

V usage is TRBV27 and J usage is TRBJ2-7; weak D call: TRBD1 (6 bases). This CDR3 comprises 16 residues. With 5 bases removed from V and 0 bases from J, the gap between germline ends came to 17 bases. Germline V CDR1 and CDR2: MNHEY, SMNVEV (reference sequence). The CDR3 nucleotides read TGTGCCAGCAGTATCAGCCAGGGACACCTCTCCTACGAGCAGTACTTC. It translates to CASSISQGHLSYEQYF.

This chain joins TRBV6-5 and TRBJ2-2, with D possibly TRBD2 on 6 matching bases. V lost 2 bases and J lost 6, with 10 bases in between. The CDR3 loop spans 14 amino acids. In germline, CDR1 is MNHEY, CDR2 SVGAGI. The CDR3 region has the DNA TGTGCCAGCAGTTACACCCGACTAGCCGGGGAGCTGTTTTTT. It specifies CASSYTRLAGELFF.

This clonotype was observed at least ten times. The chain has TRBV12-3 or TRBV12-4 and TRBJ1-3; a possible D gene is TRBD1 (5 bases). The CDR3 length is 14 residues. The ends were cut back, 5 bases at V and 0 bases at J, with 8 bases in the middle. CDR3 sequence reads: CASSKTVSGNTIYF. CDR3 nucleotide sequence: TGTGCCAGCAGTAAGACAGTCTCTGGAAACACCATATATTTT.

The rearrangement links TRBV29-1 to TRBJ2-3, with D unclear. The length of the CDR3 is 11 residues. V was shortened by 6 bases and J by 12 bases, with 16 bases between the two germline ends. Germline V gene data show CDR1 as SQVTM and CDR2 as ANQGSEA. The CDR3 reads CSVRPRLDQYF. The CDR3 DNA reads TGCAGCGTCCGTCCCCGGCTTGACCAGTATTTT.

This clonotype occurred many times. The J gene is TRBJ2-3, the V gene TRBV24-1; 11 bases map to TRBD2. Per the germline V gene, CDR1 is KGHDR and CDR2 is SFDVKD. J lost 1 base, V lost 6 bases, and 14 bases had no gene match. This CDR3 spans 19 amino acids. This CDR3 is CATSSRPGLAEPRTDTQYF. The CDR3 DNA reads as TGTGCCACCAGTAGTAGGCCGGGACTAGCGGAGCCCCGCACAGATACGCAGTATTTT.

The chain recombines TRBV6-2 or TRBV6-3 with TRBJ1-6; D unclear. Germline V gene data show CDR1 as MNHEY and CDR2 as SVGEGT. This CDR3 is 15 amino acids long. V lost 0 bases to trimming and J lost 0 bases, with 3 bases between them. CDR3 loop: CASSYSSSYNSPLHF. CDR3 DNA sequence: TGTGCCAGCAGTTACTCGAGCTCCTATAATTCACCCCTCCACTTT.

This clonotype was counted a few times. The chain carries TRBV12-3 or TRBV12-4 and TRBJ2-2, with D perhaps TRBD1 (5 bases). Trimming cost V 1 base and J 8 bases, with 11 bases left between them. This CDR3 contains 14 residues. DNA for the CDR3: TGTGCCAGCAGTTTAGTCCAGGGTGCGGGGGAGCTGTTTTTT. Its protein product is CASSLVQGAGELFF.

This clonotype was counted between two and nine times. The V and J genes are TRBV27 and TRBJ2-7; D is perhaps TRBD1 (6 bases). The germline V gene encodes CDR1 MNHEY and CDR2 SMNVEV (reference sequence). V lost 2 bases and J lost 1, with 12 bases in between. This CDR3 comprises 15 residues. The DNA of the CDR3 is TGTGCCAGCAGTTTACAGGGGCCTTGGTCCTACGAGCAGTACTTC. As protein: CASSLQGPWSYEQYF.

This clonotype was seen repeatedly, ten times or more. The chain uses TRBV29-1 and TRBJ2-2, with 8 bases matching TRBD1. V dropped 6 bases and J dropped 5; count of bases not matched to a gene: 20. This CDR3 has 18 residues. Germline V gives CDR1 SQVTM, CDR2 ANQGSEA. The CDR3 DNA sequence: TGCAGCGTGGACGGGGTTGAGACAGGGGAAGTCGGGACCGGGGAGCTGTTTTTT. Translation gives CSVDGVETGEVGTGELFF.